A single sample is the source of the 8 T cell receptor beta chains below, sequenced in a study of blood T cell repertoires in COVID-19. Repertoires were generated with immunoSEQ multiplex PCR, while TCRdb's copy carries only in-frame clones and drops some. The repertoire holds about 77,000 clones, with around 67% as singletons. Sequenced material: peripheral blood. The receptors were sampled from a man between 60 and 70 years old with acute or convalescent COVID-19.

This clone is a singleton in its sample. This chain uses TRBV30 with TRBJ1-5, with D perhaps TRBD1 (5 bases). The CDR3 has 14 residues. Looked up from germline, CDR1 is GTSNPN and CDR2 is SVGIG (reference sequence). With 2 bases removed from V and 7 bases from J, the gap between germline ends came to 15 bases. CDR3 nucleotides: TGTGCCTGGAGTCTTGGGGGGAACCAACAGCCCCAGCATTTT. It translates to CAWSLGGNQQPQHF.

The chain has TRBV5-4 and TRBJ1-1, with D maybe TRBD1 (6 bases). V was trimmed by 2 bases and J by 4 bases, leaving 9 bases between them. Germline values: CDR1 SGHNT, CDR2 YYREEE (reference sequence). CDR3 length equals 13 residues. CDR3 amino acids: CASSFRGATEAFF. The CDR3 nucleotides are TGTGCCAGCAGCTTCAGGGGCGCCACTGAAGCTTTCTTT.

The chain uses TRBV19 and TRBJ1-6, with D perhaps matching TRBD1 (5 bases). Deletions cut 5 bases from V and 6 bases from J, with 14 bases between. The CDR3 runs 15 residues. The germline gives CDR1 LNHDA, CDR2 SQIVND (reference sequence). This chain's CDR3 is CASSRRRQTNSPLHF. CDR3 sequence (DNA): TGTGCCAGTAGTCGCAGACGACAGACTAATTCACCCCTCCACTTT.

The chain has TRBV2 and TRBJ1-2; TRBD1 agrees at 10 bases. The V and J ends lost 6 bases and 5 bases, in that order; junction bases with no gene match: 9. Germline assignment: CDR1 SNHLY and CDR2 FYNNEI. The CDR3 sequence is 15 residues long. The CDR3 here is CASSLRQGAIYGYTF. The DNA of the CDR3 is TGTGCCAGCAGCCTAAGACAGGGGGCGATATATGGCTACACCTTC.

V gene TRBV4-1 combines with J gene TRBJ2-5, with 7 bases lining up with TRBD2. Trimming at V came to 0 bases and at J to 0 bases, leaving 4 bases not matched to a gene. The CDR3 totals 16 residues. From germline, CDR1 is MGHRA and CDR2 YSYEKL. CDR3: CASSQEGEGYQETQYF. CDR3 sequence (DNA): TGCGCCAGCAGCCAAGAAGGGGAGGGGTACCAAGAGACCCAGTACTTC.

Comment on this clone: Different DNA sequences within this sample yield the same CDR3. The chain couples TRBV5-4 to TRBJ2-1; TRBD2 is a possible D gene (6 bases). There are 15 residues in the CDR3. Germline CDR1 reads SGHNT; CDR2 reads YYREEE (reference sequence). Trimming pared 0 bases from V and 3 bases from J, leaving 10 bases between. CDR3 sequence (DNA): TGTGCCAGCAGCTTGGGGCGGGGAAACTACAATGAGCAGTTCTTC. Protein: CASSLGRGNYNEQFF.

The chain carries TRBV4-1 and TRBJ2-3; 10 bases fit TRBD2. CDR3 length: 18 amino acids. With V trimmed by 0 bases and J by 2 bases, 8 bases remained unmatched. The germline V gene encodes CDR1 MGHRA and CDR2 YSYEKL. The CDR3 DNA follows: TGCGCCAGCAGCCAAGATCTGGGAGGGACTAGCGACACAGATACGCAGTATTTT. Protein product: CASSQDLGGTSDTDTQYF.

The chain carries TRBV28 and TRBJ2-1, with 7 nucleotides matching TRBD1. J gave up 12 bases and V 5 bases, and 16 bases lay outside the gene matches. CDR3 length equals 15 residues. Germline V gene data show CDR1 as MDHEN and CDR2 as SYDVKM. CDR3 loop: CASSPLGTAGEPQFF. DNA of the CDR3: TGTGCCAGCAGTCCACTGGGGACAGCAGGAGAGCCGCAGTTCTTC.